These T cell receptor beta chains were read from a single sample in a study of molecular identifiers for immune sequencing clone quantification. TCRdb analysed the PCR reads with MiXCR anew, one entry per CDR3 protein. The sample lists more than 450,000 distinct CDR3 sequences; around 23% were seen once. Sequences were obtained from naive CD8+ T cells from blood, with Jurkat cell RNA spiked in. These receptors were collected from a human donor in good health. Some libraries in this study had Jurkat cell RNA spiked in. Both conserved end residues are trimmed from each CDR3. A clone size is listed for some rows: how often the clone was seen (once, few, many), or a class if it is expanded.

>few|TRBJ1-1|TRBV6-2/TRBV6-3
ASSFEDRGTEAF
>many|TRBJ1-1|TRBV28
ASSEMNTEAF
>many|TRBJ1-5|TRBV6-5
ASSEFRGSNQPQH
>-|TRBJ2-7|TRBV7-8
ASSFSLRDVNNEQY
>-|TRBJ2-7|TRBV7-3
ASAPSGNYYEQY
>many|TRBJ1-1|TRBV7-2
ASSLFRGSGTEAF
>few|TRBJ2-3|TRBV2
ASSERTGGATDTQY
>few|TRBJ2-7|TRBV12-5
ASGLGPPEQGYEQY
>few|TRBJ2-5|TRBV7-6
ASSPTGGPQEPQY
>-|TRBJ2-7|TRBV6-2/TRBV6-3
ASNYSMGQNEQY
>once|TRBJ2-7|TRBV19
ASRTGTGYPYEQY
>-|TRBJ1-5|TRBV11-1
ASSLGPHSNQSQH
>-|TRBJ1-1|TRBV7-9
ASSLILSNTEAF
>many|TRBJ2-1|TRBV27
ASSLSGPSYNEQF
>once|TRBJ2-5|TRBV6-2/TRBV6-3
ASTLPRRGVEETQY
>few|TRBJ1-3|TRBV4-3
ASSQDRHSGNTIY
>-|TRBJ2-1|TRBV19
ASSPQANSYNEQF
>many|TRBJ1-5|TRBV28
ASTRWQGGNQPQH
>-|TRBJ2-3|TRBV5-3
AGSLNRASWTQY
>many|TRBJ2-4|TRBV12-3/TRBV12-4
ASSFRFNIQY
>-|TRBJ1-1|TRBV27
ASSFYRTTEAF
>many|TRBJ2-7|TRBV7-2
ASSSYRAGEQY
>-|TRBJ2-3|TRBV7-2
VSSANSGGDSDTQY
>-|TRBJ2-2|TRBV20-1
SARDVGLTDTGELF
>many|TRBJ2-4|TRBV20-1
SARDSSAAKNIQY
>few|TRBJ2-7|TRBV12-3/TRBV12-4
ASSPAGVIYEQY
>-|TRBJ2-1|TRBV20-1
SARGTRAFDEQF
>-|TRBJ2-5|TRBV6-5
ASTLLAGQEPQY
>few|TRBJ2-5|TRBV4-3
ASSQEPYKTSGEETQY
>-|TRBJ2-7|TRBV7-9
ASSLALVPYEQY
>few|TRBJ1-1|TRBV12-3/TRBV12-4
ASSPTGGALDTEAF
>few|TRBJ2-2|TRBV24-1
ATSEGGGAGELF
>-|TRBJ2-1|TRBV9
ASSPGTGGGGEQF
>few|TRBJ2-3|TRBV27
ASSLTPQQGQY
>-|TRBJ2-7|TRBV7-9
ASSLDGGGEGQY
>-|TRBJ2-3|TRBV3-2
ASSQDAGQHCPKAQY
>-|TRBJ2-3|TRBV27
ASSFVATQY
>-|TRBJ2-3|TRBV21-1
AVSWDRADTQY
>few|TRBJ2-3|TRBV7-3
ASSSTGGGADTQY
>-|TRBJ2-3|TRBV7-9
ASSLGVSSGHLTDTQY
>-|TRBJ2-1|TRBV20-1
SAPQSGVYNEQF
>few|TRBJ1-4|TRBV29-1
SVEDSSRPNEKLF
>many|TRBJ2-7|TRBV20-1
SASISYEQY
>-|TRBJ1-1|TRBV28
ASRYRGVVTEAF
>many|TRBJ2-3|TRBV6-6
ASVPIDGGGYTDTQY
>-|TRBJ2-5|TRBV13
ASSYQEETQY
>-|TRBJ1-6|TRBV12-3/TRBV12-4
ASSSGQGDNSPLH
>many|TRBJ2-3|TRBV6-6
ASSTPGADTQY
>many|TRBJ2-5|TRBV7-8
ASSSIEDRTQETQY
>-|TRBJ2-1|TRBV24-1
ATSGASHSGAQF
>few|TRBJ1-6|TRBV7-9
ASSQNRDRTDSPLH
>-|TRBJ1-5|TRBV4-3
ASSQSTIKDCSNQPQH
>-|TRBJ2-3|TRBV28
ASSLWPGESSTDTRY
>-|TRBJ2-5|TRBV7-9
ASSRLGQETQY
>few|TRBJ2-1|TRBV30
AWSRGGVDEQF
>-|TRBJ2-5|TRBV4-1
ASSQDPPGLAQETQY
>many|TRBJ2-7|TRBV7-9
ASSSSVGGYEQY
>many|TRBJ2-7|TRBV2
ASNDPRGPRSSYEQY
>many|TRBJ1-1|TRBV13
ASSRTGLVNTEAF
>few|TRBJ2-3|TRBV30
AWSVMLAGTSADTQY